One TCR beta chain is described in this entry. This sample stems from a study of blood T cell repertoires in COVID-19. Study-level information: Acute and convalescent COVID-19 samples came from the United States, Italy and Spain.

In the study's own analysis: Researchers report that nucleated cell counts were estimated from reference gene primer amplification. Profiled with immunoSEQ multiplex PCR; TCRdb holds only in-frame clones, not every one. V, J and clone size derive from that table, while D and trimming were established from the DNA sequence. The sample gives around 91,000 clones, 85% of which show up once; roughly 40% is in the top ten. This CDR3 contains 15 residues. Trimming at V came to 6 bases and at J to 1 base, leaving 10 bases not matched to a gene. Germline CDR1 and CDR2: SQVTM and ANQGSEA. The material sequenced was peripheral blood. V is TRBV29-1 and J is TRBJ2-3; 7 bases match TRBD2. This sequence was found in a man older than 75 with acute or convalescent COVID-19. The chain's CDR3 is CSVRGPSGRTDTQYF. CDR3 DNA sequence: TGCAGCGTGAGGGGCCCTAGCGGACGCACAGATACGCAGTATTTT.